Below, 18 T cell receptor beta chains from the same sample are listed, as sequenced in a study of T cell clonality in common variable immunodeficiency. Using immunoSEQ multiplex PCR, the repertoire was profiled, and TCRdb retains in-frame clones only, with some absent. Sampling found 40,000 to 45,000 clones, none seen once. The source material was peripheral blood mononuclear cells. Receptors were obtained from a person aged 18 to 75 in good health.

This clone was observed many times. The CDR3 end falls 3 residues outside the read, so it is completed with the germline J gene. The gene calls are TRBV4-1 and TRBJ1-2, with D perhaps matching TRBD1 (6 bases). Between the trimmed V and J ends, which lost 0 bases and 5 bases, there was a span of 10 bases. The CDR3 sequence is 14 residues long. The V gene's germline CDR1 is MGHRA and CDR2 YSYEKL. Partial CDR3 DNA: TGCGCCAGCAGCCAAGACGGGACATGGTATGGC. This encodes CASSQDGTWYG. Given in full, the CDR3 is CASSQDGTWYGYTF.

This clone has ten or more counts. The CDR3 end falls 3 residues outside the read, so it is completed with the germline J gene. V and J are TRBV6-2 or TRBV6-3 and TRBJ2-2; 7 positions agree with TRBD1. Germline CDR1 is MNHEY and CDR2 is SVGEGT. This CDR3 comprises 15 residues. V dropped 7 bases and J dropped 8; count of bases not matched to a gene: 13. This CDR3 reads CASKKPQHRGGELFF. CDR3 DNA, as far as it was read: TGTGCCAGCAAGAAGCCGCAACACAGGGGAGGGGAG.

This clone was seen repeatedly, ten times or more. The read gets to within 3 residues of the CDR3 end, and the germline J gene fills in the rest. The chain recombines TRBV5-1 with TRBJ1-2, with D possibly matching TRBD1 (5 bases). Per germline, CDR1 SGHRS and CDR2 YFSETQ. The CDR3 sequence is 12 residues long. V gave up 0 bases and J gave up 6 bases, with 6 bases separating them. The CDR3 sequence: CASSLVGDGYTF. The sequenced CDR3 bases are TGCGCCAGCAGCTTGGTAGGGGATGGC. The full variable domain, rest sourced from reference TRBV5-1 and TRBJ1-2, is KAGVTQTPRYLIKTRGQQVTLSCSPISGHRSVSWYQQTPGQGLQFLFEYFSETQRNKGNFPGRFSGRQFSNSRSEMNVSTLELGDSALYLCASSLVGDGYTFGSGTRLTVV.

This clone was observed at least ten times. The CDR3 end falls 3 residues outside the read, so it is completed with the germline J gene. The rearrangement joins TRBV20-1 to TRBJ1-1, with a weak D call TRBD1 (5 bases). CDR1 is DFQATT and CDR2 is SNEGSKA in the germline V gene (reference sequence). V lost 1 base, J lost 2 bases, and 11 bases lay in between. The CDR3 contains 14 residues. The chain's CDR3 is CSARGGTVNTEAFF. The part of the CDR3 DNA that was read is TGCAGTGCTAGAGGGGGCACAGTTAACACTGAA.

Ten or more counts support this clone. The chain's CDR3 is CASSVDQGDTGELFF. Incomplete CDR3 DNA: TGTGCCAGCAGCGTAGACCAGGGAGACACCGGGGAG. The chain couples TRBV9 to TRBJ2-2, with D possibly called TRBD1 or TRBD2 (5 bases each). The missing CDR3 end, 3 residues past where the read stops, is filled in from the germline J gene. V shed 0 bases and J shed 3 bases, with 9 bases lying between them. The CDR3 spans 15 residues. Looked up from germline, CDR1 is SGDLS and CDR2 is YYNGEE. Together with reference TRBV9 and TRBJ2-2, the CDR3 gives the full variable domain: DSGVTQTPKHLITATGQRVTLRCSPRSGDLSVYWYQQSLDQGLQFLIQYYNGEERAKGNILERFSAQQFPDLHSELNLSSLELGDSALYFCASSVDQGDTGELFFGEGSRLTVL.

This clone was counted at least ten times. From the germline J gene comes the end of the CDR3, since the read stops 3 residues before it. This chain connects TRBV9 to TRBJ1-1, with 9 bases that match TRBD1. The CDR3 contains 14 residues. The trim removed 1 base at V and 7 bases at J, leaving 5 bases unmatched. Germline V gene lookup returns CDR1 SGDLS and CDR2 YYNGEE. The CDR3: CASSVSGTGIEAFF. The part of the CDR3 DNA that was read is TGTGCCAGCAGCGTATCCGGGACAGGGATTGAA.

This clone occurred many times. From the germline J gene comes the end of the CDR3, since the read stops 3 residues before it. This chain links TRBV7-6 with TRBJ2-2; a possible D gene is TRBD1 (5 bases). Trimming removed 5 bases at V and 7 bases at J, with 20 bases between. The CDR3 spans 16 residues. Germline V gene lookup returns CDR1 SGHVS and CDR2 FNYEAQ. The CDR3 is CASSPIQGTTDGELFF. CDR3 DNA (partial): TGTGCCAGCAGCCCCATACAAGGAACGACAGACGGGGAG.

This clone was counted many times. The CDR3 goes on 3 residues after the read ends, and that part is filled in from the germline J gene. This rearrangement joins TRBV6-2 or TRBV6-3 to TRBJ1-1; perhaps TRBD1 as D (5 bases). From germline, CDR1 is MNHEY and CDR2 SVGEGT. The CDR3 sequence is 14 residues long. With 5 bases removed from V and 1 base from J, the gap between germline ends came to 11 bases. The sequenced part of the CDR3 DNA is TGTGCCAGCAGTACCGGACAATGGAACACTGAA. Protein sequence: CASSTGQWNTE. The whole CDR3 reads CASSTGQWNTEAFF.

This clone has ten or more counts. The read ends 3 residues early relative to the CDR3; the germline J gene fills the gap. The chain combines TRBV5-5 with TRBJ1-2; 7 nucleotides agree with TRBD1. Losses at the gene ends were 1 base for V and 5 bases for J; bases not matched to a gene: 5. CDR1 is SGHKS and CDR2 is YYEKEE in the germline V gene (reference sequence). The CDR3 runs to 14 residues. The CDR3 sequence is CASSLFGTEYGYTF. Incomplete CDR3 DNA: TGTGCCAGCAGCTTGTTCGGGACAGAATATGGC.

This clone showed up many times. The read ends 3 residues before the CDR3 terminus; that terminus is restored from the germline J gene. The chain couples TRBV20-1 to TRBJ2-1, with 9 bases lining up with TRBD2. The CDR3 extends over 15 amino acids. V lost 4 bases, J lost 5 bases, and 9 bases stayed unmatched. Germline loops: CDR1 DFQATT, CDR2 SNEGSKA (reference sequence). CDR3 DNA (partial): TGCAGTGCTATCTTAGCGGGGGTCGACCACAATGAG. Encoded protein: CSAILAGVDHNE. The entire CDR3 sequence reads CSAILAGVDHNEQFF.

This clone was seen ten or more times. The CDR3 spells CASSLAPHREGTQYF. CDR3 bases read: TGCGCCAGCAGCTTGGCCCCTCACAGGGAGGGTACG. The chain joins TRBV5-1 to TRBJ2-3; possible D gene TRBD2, 7 bases. The observed sequence ends 3 residues before the CDR3 terminus, with the missing tail filled in from the germline J gene. Trimming took 0 bases from V and 8 from J, leaving 16 bases between them. The CDR3 is 15 residues long. CDR1 and CDR2 from the germline V gene are SGHRS and YFSETQ.

The table lists this clone with many counts. The CDR3 goes on 3 residues after the read ends, and that part is filled in from the germline J gene. The chain links TRBV20-1 to TRBJ1-1; no clear D. Trimming stripped 6 bases from V and 4 bases from J, with 18 bases between. Germline V CDR1 and CDR2: DFQATT, SNEGSKA (reference sequence). This CDR3 region has 14 residues. The sequenced part of the CDR3 DNA is TGCAGTGCCATGATCAGTCGGAGGGTCACTGAA. Amino acid sequence: CSAMISRRVTE. The full CDR3 reads CSAMISRRVTEAFF.

This clone occurred a few times. A single base separates this from a much larger clone, so it may be a read error. The read gets to within 3 residues of the CDR3 end, and the germline J gene fills in the rest. The chain uses TRBV20-1 and TRBJ2-3; 9 nucleotides match TRBD1. The CDR3 is 13 amino acids. Germline assignment: CDR1 DFQATT and CDR2 SNEGSKA (reference sequence). The CDR3 bases that were read are TGCAGTGCCCATGGACAGGGGAATCAGCCG. Protein product: CSAHGQGNQP. The whole CDR3 protein is CSAHGQGNQPQYF.

This clone occurred a few times. This may stem from a read error, because a much larger clone lies one nucleotide away. The read terminates 3 residues before the CDR3 end, so the remaining end is supplied by the germline J gene. This chain joins TRBV6-2 or TRBV6-3 and TRBJ1-2; tentative D call: TRBD1 (5 bases). The germline gives CDR1 MNHEY, CDR2 SVGEGT. The length of the CDR3 is 15 residues. CDR3: CTSSSSGTENYGYTF. The CDR3 bases that were read are TGTACCAGCAGTTCCAGCGGGACTGAAAACTATGGC.

This clone was picked up many times. Germline is not matched at one junction end, which may reflect a read error. The DNA ends 3 residues before the CDR3 does, and the rest of the CDR3 is filled in from the germline J gene. J is TRBJ1-2 and V is TRBV4-2; 11 positions match TRBD1. CDR1 is LGHNA, CDR2 YNFKEQ, per germline. The CDR3 sequence is 14 residues long. CDR3: CASSPGQGAWGYTF. The CDR3 DNA, read in part, is TGCGCCAGCAGCCCAGGACAGGGGGCTTGGGGC.

This clone was counted ten times or more. The missing CDR3 end, 3 residues past where the read stops, is filled in from the germline J gene. The chain uses TRBV6-1 and TRBJ1-4; 9 nucleotides match TRBD1. V lost 4 bases, J lost 5 bases, and 5 bases stayed unmatched. Germline V gives CDR1 MNHNS, CDR2 SASEGT. CDR3 length: 15 amino acids. The CDR3 sequence is CASSAAGTGNEKLFF. Incomplete CDR3 DNA: TGTGCCAGCAGTGCAGCCGGGACAGGGAATGAAAAA.

At least ten counts were recorded for this clone. The observed sequence ends 3 residues before the CDR3 terminus, with the missing tail filled in from the germline J gene. The chain is built from TRBV5-1 and TRBJ1-1; D is perhaps TRBD1 (6 bases). The germline V and J ends were trimmed by 6 bases and 4 bases, with 16 bases remaining between them. This CDR3 region has 14 residues. Germline V gene data show CDR1 as SGHRS and CDR2 as YFSETQ. CDR3 DNA, as far as it was read: TGCGCCAGCACCTTTTCCACAGGGAGCACTGAA. Translation: CASTFSTGSTE. The full CDR3 protein is CASTFSTGSTEAFF.

This clone has at least ten counts. The sequenced fragment ends 3 residues before the CDR3 boundary, so the rest is inferred from the germline J gene. V gene TRBV19 combines with J gene TRBJ1-3; weak D call: TRBD1 (5 bases). Germline CDR1 and CDR2: LNHDA and SQIVND (reference sequence). This CDR3 spans 15 amino acids. V lost 10 bases, J lost 4 bases, and 20 bases lay in between. The CDR3 region is CATTPTASSGNTIYF. CDR3 DNA (partial): TGTGCCACTACCCCGACAGCCTCCTCAGGAAACACC.